These T cell receptor beta chains were read from a single sample in a study of T cell responses to AZD1222 COVID-19 vaccine. Here immunoSEQ multiplex PCR was the method, and the copy in TCRdb shows in-frame clones only, minus some. The data show 180,000 or so clones, approximately 91% seen once. Sequenced here: peripheral blood, sampled 28 days after the second AZD1222 dose. Every receptor here comes from an adult who received the AZD1222 COVID-19 vaccine. Both conserved end residues are part of each CDR3. A D gene is named only where the DNA matches it firmly. Only some rows state a clone size, as once, few, many or a class for expanded clones.

clone size,CDR3 length,J gene,D gene,V gene,CDR3 protein,CDR3 DNA
-,13,TRBJ2-1,TRBD2,TRBV10-3,CAIMASGGNEQFF,TGTGCCATCATGGCTAGCGGGGGAAATGAGCAGTTCTTC
-,15,TRBJ1-2,-,TRBV18,CASSPPSVRAYGYTF,TGTGCCAGCTCACCACCTTCGGTAAGGGCCTATGGCTACACCTTC
-,18,TRBJ2-3,TRBD2,TRBV19,CASNLGVAGDSGTDTQYF,TGTGCCAGTAACCTGGGTGTAGCGGGGGATTCGGGCACAGATACGCAGTATTTT
-,15,TRBJ1-1,TRBD1,TRBV27,CASSLGTVVGTEAFF,TGTGCCAGCAGTTTAGGGACAGTGGTGGGGACTGAAGCTTTCTTT
-,15,TRBJ1-2,TRBD1,TRBV28,CASSFRDRPAYGYTF,TGTGCCAGCAGTTTCCGGGACAGGCCGGCCTATGGCTACACCTTC
-,13,TRBJ1-5,-,TRBV27,CASSLSWGQPQHF,TGTGCCAGCAGTTTGTCCTGGGGACAGCCCCAGCATTTT
-,13,TRBJ2-1,-,TRBV11-3,CASSHGSYNEQFF,TGTGCCAGCAGCCACGGGAGTTACAATGAGCAGTTCTTC
-,15,TRBJ2-7,-,TRBV3-1/TRBV3-2,CASSPDLAQLYEQYF,TGTGCCAGCAGCCCCGACCTAGCGCAATTGTACGAGCAGTACTTC
-,15,TRBJ1-6,TRBD1,TRBV5-1,CASSLQGAGNSPLHF,TGCGCCAGCAGCTTACAGGGGGCGGGGAATTCACCCCTCCACTTT
-,17,TRBJ2-3,-,TRBV7-9,CASSLVRDSSSTDTQYF,TGTGCCAGCAGCTTAGTTCGAGACAGTTCTAGCACAGATACGCAGTATTTT
-,16,TRBJ1-5,TRBD1,TRBV4-2,CASSQGTGDINQPQHF,TGTGCCAGCAGCCAAGGTACAGGGGATATCAATCAGCCCCAGCATTTT
-,14,TRBJ2-3,TRBD1,TRBV29-1,CSGGQPTSTDTQYF,TGCAGTGGGGGACAGCCAACTAGCACAGATACGCAGTATTTT
-,15,TRBJ1-1,-,TRBV29-1,CSVEVRGALNTEAFF,TGCAGCGTTGAAGTGAGGGGGGCGCTGAACACTGAAGCTTTCTTT
-,16,TRBJ2-3,-,TRBV28,CASSQGTGTAVATQYF,TGTGCCAGCAGCCAAGGGACCGGGACGGCCGTCGCTACGCAGTATTTT
once,14,TRBJ2-1,-,TRBV7-9,CASSLGTRSNEQFF,TGTGCCAGCAGCTTAGGTACCCGGTCCAATGAGCAGTTCTTC
-,16,TRBJ2-5,TRBD2,TRBV28,CASTPPLAGGFETQYF,TGTGCCAGCACCCCTCCGCTAGCGGGAGGTTTCGAAACCCAGTACTTC
-,12,TRBJ1-2,-,TRBV28,CAKQRGRYGYTF,TGTGCCAAGCAGAGAGGACGGTATGGCTACACCTTC
few,14,TRBJ1-3,TRBD1,TRBV11-1,CASSSGQGADTIYF,TGTGCCAGCAGCTCCGGACAGGGGGCGGACACCATATATTTT
-,14,TRBJ1-5,-,TRBV7-9,CASSLEGFGQPQHF,TGTGCCAGCAGCTTAGAGGGTTTTGGTCAGCCCCAGCATTTT
-,15,TRBJ2-5,-,TRBV18,CASSPPEGWQETQYF,TGTGCCAGCTCACCGCCCGAGGGGTGGCAAGAGACCCAGTACTTC
-,14,TRBJ1-2,TRBD1,TRBV7-8,CASSPTDRGGGYTF,TGTGCCAGCAGCCCAACGGACAGGGGTGGTGGCTACACCTTC
-,10,TRBJ1-4,-,TRBV6-5,CASYYEKLFF,TGTGCCAGCTATTATGAAAAACTGTTTTTT
-,15,TRBJ2-1,TRBD2,TRBV11-1,CASSSTSGGSNEQFF,TGTGCCAGCAGCTCGACTAGCGGTGGAAGCAATGAGCAGTTCTTC
-,16,TRBJ2-5,-,TRBV3-1/TRBV3-2,CASSHLRGAVGETQYF,TGTGCCAGCAGCCACCTTCGGGGGGCGGTAGGGGAGACCCAGTACTTC
-,13,TRBJ1-6,-,TRBV30,CAWRPGDNSPLHF,TGTGCCTGGAGACCAGGAGATAATTCACCCCTCCACTTT
-,14,TRBJ2-5,TRBD1,TRBV6-5,CASSYSATGMNQYF,TGTGCCAGCAGTTACTCGGCGACAGGGATGAACCAGTACTTC
-,14,TRBJ1-1,-,TRBV5-8,CASSRLAGNTEAFF,TGTGCCAGCAGCAGGTTGGCGGGGAACACTGAAGCTTTCTTT
-,11,TRBJ1-2,-,TRBV6-6,CASSPRDGYTF,TGTGCCAGCAGTCCCAGGGATGGCTACACCTTC
-,14,TRBJ1-4,TRBD1,TRBV6-4,CASSPGGQSEKLFF,TGTGCCAGCAGCCCAGGGGGTCAAAGTGAAAAACTGTTTTTT
-,11,TRBJ1-2,-,TRBV19,CASNAQGGYTF,TGTGCCAGTAACGCCCAGGGGGGCTACACCTTC
-,14,TRBJ1-5,-,TRBV6-6,CASIDTTGNQPQHF,TGTGCCAGCATCGATACGACTGGCAATCAGCCCCAGCATTTT
-,14,TRBJ2-2,-,TRBV7-9,CASSPPQPTGELFF,TGTGCCAGCAGCCCGCCGCAGCCCACCGGGGAGCTGTTTTTT
-,13,TRBJ2-7,TRBD1,TRBV6-5,CASRRDRGYEQYF,TGTGCCAGCAGGAGGGACAGGGGATACGAGCAGTACTTC
-,20,TRBJ2-1,-,TRBV3-1/TRBV3-2,CASSPLWVQQRRSSYNEQFF,TGTGCCAGCAGCCCGCTTTGGGTACAGCAACGCCGAAGCTCCTACAATGAGCAGTTCTTC
-,15,TRBJ1-1,-,TRBV23-1,CASQGKNVANTEAFF,TGCGCCAGCCAAGGAAAGAACGTGGCTAACACTGAAGCTTTCTTT
-,11,TRBJ1-1,-,TRBV2,CASIGAGEAFF,TGTGCCAGCATCGGGGCCGGGGAAGCTTTCTTT
-,14,TRBJ2-7,-,TRBV27,CASSSIRQAYEQYF,TGTGCCAGCAGTTCTATCCGACAGGCTTACGAGCAGTACTTC
once,15,TRBJ2-3,-,TRBV4-1,CASSQPTSGTDTQYF,TGCGCCAGCAGCCAACCGACTAGTGGCACAGATACGCAGTATTTT
-,13,TRBJ2-3,TRBD2,TRBV30,CAWSAGGTDTQYF,TGTGCCTGGAGTGCGGGAGGGACAGATACGCAGTATTTT
-,15,TRBJ1-2,-,TRBV4-3,CASSQDPDTIYGYTF,TGCGCCAGCAGCCAAGACCCGGACACCATCTATGGCTACACCTTC
once,15,TRBJ1-3,-,TRBV7-2,CASSSDRRSGNTIYF,TGTGCCAGCAGCTCTGACAGGCGCTCTGGAAACACCATATATTTT
once,15,TRBJ2-3,-,TRBV7-9,CASSLAGPGTDTQYF,TGTGCCAGCAGCTTAGCGGGACCTGGCACAGATACGCAGTATTTT
-,15,TRBJ2-7,TRBD1,TRBV13,CASSLWGTGPYEQYF,TGTGCCAGCAGCTTGTGGGGGACAGGGCCCTACGAGCAGTACTTC
-,18,TRBJ2-7,TRBD1,TRBV5-1,CASSLGFRGTGLTYEQYF,TGCGCCAGCAGCTTGGGTTTTAGGGGGACAGGTCTGACCTACGAGCAGTACTTC
-,16,TRBJ2-2,-,TRBV7-3,CASSSTRDLNTGELFF,TGTGCCAGCAGCTCTACACGGGATCTGAACACCGGGGAGCTGTTTTTT